Each of the 25 T cell receptor beta chains below was sequenced from the same sample in a study of shared clonotypes between healthy human individuals. The naive CD8 population came from CD45RO-negative cells selected for CCR7, without terminally differentiated effector memory CD45RA+ cells. Method: immunoSEQ multiplex PCR; TCRdb's copy keeps in-frame clones and lacks some. The sample comprises about 2 million clones, approximately 94% of which are singletons, and about 1.1% rests with the top ten. The sequencing input was naive CD8+ T cells sorted from blood. The source is a man in his late teens or twenties in good health.

The V and J genes are TRBV15 and TRBJ1-6, with D possibly TRBD1 on 5 matching bases. V lost 0 bases, J lost 9 bases, and 30 bases lay in between. This CDR3 is 21 amino acids long. Germline CDR1 LNHNV, CDR2 YYDKDF (reference sequence). The CDR3 coding sequence is TGTGCCACCAGCAGAGAAATGACAGCCCATCTTGAGGAGACGTTTTTTTCACCCCTCCACTTT. Its translation: CATSREMTAHLEETFFSPLHF.

The V and J genes are TRBV19 and TRBJ2-7, with D perhaps matching TRBD2 (6 bases). Trimming left V 6 bases short and J 6 bases short, with 18 bases between. The length of the CDR3 is 14 residues. Per the germline V gene, CDR1 is LNHDA and CDR2 is SQIVND (reference sequence). The CDR3 protein is CASSPTAGLREQYF. CDR3 bases: TGTGCCAGTAGCCCTACTGCGGGGCTGCGCGAGCAGTACTTC.

The CDR3 DNA reads as TGTGCCAGCAGAGAGGGGGACATTTTAGAGACCCAGTACTTC. This encodes CASREGDILETQYF. The chain couples TRBV27 to TRBJ2-5; tentatively, D is TRBD1 (6 bases). V was clipped by 6 bases and J by 4 bases, with 15 bases between them. Germline V lookup: CDR1 MNHEY, CDR2 SMNVEV (reference sequence). The CDR3 consists of 14 residues.

As to this clone: The identical CDR3 is also encoded by other nucleotide sequences in the sample. This chain uses TRBV19 with TRBJ2-7; D is ambiguous. Germline lookup yields CDR1 LNHDA and CDR2 SQIVND (reference sequence). With 1 base removed from V and 3 bases from J, the gap between germline ends came to 7 bases. The length of the CDR3 is 13 residues. This CDR3 reads CASSIALGYEQYF. CDR3 in DNA: TGTGCCAGTAGTATAGCGTTGGGCTACGAGCAGTACTTC.

The CDR3 DNA reads TGCGCCAGCAGCCAAGATTGGCTAGCCCCCAGCTCCTACGAGCAGTACTTC. This encodes CASSQDWLAPSSYEQYF. The chain recombines TRBV4-3 with TRBJ2-7; maybe TRBD2 (5 bases). Germline V lookup: CDR1 LGHNA, CDR2 YSLEER. The length of the CDR3 is 17 residues. The V gene lost 0 bases and the J gene lost 0 bases, with 15 bases spanning the gap.

V usage is TRBV7-6 and J usage is TRBJ1-1, with 8 bases that match TRBD1. The germline gives CDR1 SGHVS, CDR2 FNYEAQ. Trimming cost V 5 bases and J 5 bases; bases outside gene matches: 7. This CDR3 has 14 amino acids. The CDR3 bases are TGTGCCAGCAGCAATGACAGGGGTAGGACTGAAGCTTTCTTT. Translating it yields CASSNDRGRTEAFF.

As concerns this clone: The same CDR3 can be traced to other DNA sequences in this sample. This chain joins TRBV5-6 and TRBJ2-5; weak D call: TRBD2 (5 bases). V was shortened by 4 bases and J by 5 bases, with 12 bases between the two germline ends. The germline CDR1 and CDR2 sequences are SGHDT and YYEEEE. The CDR3 extends over 13 amino acids. The CDR3: CASSPTGGETQYF. The DNA of the CDR3 is TGTGCCAGCAGCCCGACCGGCGGGGAGACCCAGTACTTC.

This clone was seen just once. V is TRBV4-3 and J is TRBJ2-7, with D possibly being TRBD1 or TRBD2 (6 bases each). CDR1 and CDR2 from the germline V gene are LGHNA and YSLEER. The CDR3 has 17 amino acids. V was shortened by 0 bases and J by 2 bases, with 17 bases between the two germline ends. In nucleotides, the CDR3 is TGCGCCAGCAGCCAAGATTCGGGGGCGGATGGAACCTACGAGCAGTACTTC. This gives the protein CASSQDSGADGTYEQYF.

J is TRBJ2-7 and V is TRBV11-2; possible D gene TRBD1, 6 bases. CDR1 and CDR2 (germline): SGHAT, FQNNGV. This CDR3 is built from 13 residues. V was trimmed by 6 bases and J by 5 bases, leaving 14 bases between them. CDR3 nucleotides: TGTGCCAGCAGGTTTACAGGGTCCCACGAGCAGTACTTC. This codes for CASRFTGSHEQYF.

Turning to this clone: Other DNA sequences in this sample translate to the same CDR3. The chain couples TRBV13 to TRBJ2-7, with 10 bases identical to TRBD2. Germline CDR1 and CDR2: PRHDT and FYEKMQ (reference sequence). The CDR3 spans 15 residues. V gave up 0 bases and J gave up 4 bases; unmatched junction bases: 3. The CDR3, as DNA: TGTGCCAGCAGCTTAGGCCTAGCGGGGGAATACGAGCAGTACTTC. It yields the protein CASSLGLAGEYEQYF. Together with reference TRBV13 and TRBJ2-7, the CDR3 gives the full variable domain: AAGVIQSPRHLIKEKRETATLKCYPIPRHDTVYWYQQGPGQDPQFLISFYEKMQSDKGSIPDRFSAQQFSDYHSELNMSSLELGDSALYFCASSLGLAGEYEQYFGPGTRLTVT.

V and J are TRBV7-8 and TRBJ2-1; a weak D match, TRBD1 (6 bases). CDR1 and CDR2 (germline): SGHVS, FQNEAQ. The CDR3 runs 11 residues. The V end lost 4 bases, the J end lost 11 bases, and 9 bases lay between the germline ends. CDR3 sequence: CASSYTGQQFF. DNA for the CDR3: TGTGCCAGCAGCTACACAGGGCAGCAGTTCTTC.

The sample holds one count of this clone. In DNA form, the CDR3 reads TGTGCCAGTAGTACTATCGACAGGCTCTATGGCTACACCTTC. Encoded protein: CASSTIDRLYGYTF. This rearrangement joins TRBV19 to TRBJ1-2; weak D call: TRBD1 (6 bases). The CDR3 extends over 14 amino acids. Trimming removed 4 bases from V and 4 bases from J, with 13 bases in between. Germline V gene sequence: CDR1 LNHDA, CDR2 SQIVND (reference sequence).

The genes are TRBV30 and TRBJ2-7, with 7 nucleotides matching TRBD2. The germline V gene encodes CDR1 GTSNPN and CDR2 SVGIG (reference sequence). The CDR3 totals 15 residues. V lost 0 bases to trimming and J lost 2 bases; unmatched junction nucleotides: 7. CDR3 residues: CAWSVREGVTYEQYF. The CDR3 DNA reads TGTGCCTGGAGTGTCAGGGAGGGTGTTACCTACGAGCAGTACTTC.

As regards this clone: Other nucleotide sequences in the sample specify the same CDR3. The chain joins TRBV7-6 to TRBJ2-7, with D possibly TRBD2 on 5 matching bases. The V gene's germline CDR1 is SGHVS and CDR2 FNYEAQ. The germline V and J ends were trimmed by 3 bases and 5 bases, with 5 bases remaining between them. CDR3 length: 11 residues. The CDR3 protein is CASSLGDEQYF. CDR3 bases: TGTGCCAGCAGCTTGGGAGACGAGCAGTACTTC. The full variable domain, with the rest looked up from reference TRBV7-6 and TRBJ2-7, is GAGVSQSPRYKVTKRGQDVALRCDPISGHVSLYWYRQALGQGPEFLTYFNYEAQQDKSGLPNDRFSAERPEGSISTLTIQRTEQRDSAMYRCASSLGDEQYFGPGTRLTVT.

V usage is TRBV19 and J usage is TRBJ1-4; 8 bases map to TRBD1. CDR1 is LNHDA and CDR2 is SQIVND in the germline V gene (reference sequence). This CDR3 is 16 amino acids long. After removal of 3 bases from V and 4 bases from J, the junction contained 7 bases not matched to a gene. The CDR3, as DNA: TGTGCCAGTAGTATGGACAGGGAGGGGAATAATGAAAAACTGTTTTTT. Its protein product is CASSMDREGNNEKLFF.

The chain has TRBV28 and TRBJ2-3; a weak D match, TRBD2 (5 bases). V lost 11 bases, J lost 2 bases, and 11 bases lay in between. The CDR3 extends over 12 amino acids. Per the germline V gene, CDR1 is MDHEN and CDR2 is SYDVKM. CDR3 in amino acids: CASEGDTDTQYF. CDR3 nucleotides: TGTGCCTCAGAGGGTGACACAGATACGCAGTATTTT. Together with reference TRBV28 and TRBJ2-3, the CDR3 gives the full variable domain: DVKVTQSSRYLVKRTGEKVFLECVQDMDHENMFWYRQDPGLGLRLIYFSYDVKMKEKGDIPEGYSVSREKKERFSLILESASTNQTSMYLCASEGDTDTQYFGPGTRLTVL.

The V call is TRBV6-6, the J call TRBJ1-5; possible D gene TRBD1, 6 bases. Looked up from germline, CDR1 is MNHNY and CDR2 is SVGAGI (reference sequence). The CDR3 has 15 amino acids. The ends were cut back, 6 bases at V and 0 bases at J, with 12 bases in the middle. The CDR3: CASRWTVDSNQPQHF. Here the CDR3 DNA reads TGTGCCAGCAGGTGGACAGTAGATAGCAATCAGCCCCAGCATTTT.

The V and J genes are TRBV6-1 and TRBJ1-3; 7 positions agree with TRBD1. Germline V gene lookup returns CDR1 MNHNS and CDR2 SASEGT. Unmatched junction bases numbered 6, after V lost 4 bases and J lost 0 bases. This CDR3 has 16 residues. The CDR3 reads CASSGRTGNSGNTIYF. Written as DNA, the CDR3 is TGTGCCAGCAGTGGACGGACAGGCAACTCTGGAAACACCATATATTTT.

Concerning this clone: This CDR3 is also generated by other DNA sequences in the sample. This chain connects TRBV15 to TRBJ2-7; D gene ambiguous. V dropped 0 bases and J dropped 7 bases, with 10 bases sitting between them. This CDR3 comprises 13 residues. CDR1 and CDR2 from the germline V gene are LNHNV and YYDKDF (reference sequence). CDR3 in amino acids: CATSRDRPTEQYF. CDR3 sequence (DNA): TGTGCCACCAGCAGAGATCGCCCCACAGAGCAGTACTTC.

The chain joins TRBV5-1 to TRBJ2-7, with 9 bases fitting TRBD2. From germline, CDR1 is SGHRS and CDR2 YFSETQ. Germline trimming cut 3 bases from V and 2 bases from J; bases unmatched to any gene: 12. CDR3 length: 17 residues. CDR3 residues: CASSSLPTSGRTYEQYF. The CDR3 region has the DNA TGCGCCAGCAGCTCCCTCCCTACTAGCGGGCGCACCTACGAGCAGTACTTC.

This chain uses TRBV19 with TRBJ2-7; no clear D. V lost 3 bases, J lost 3 bases, and 9 bases lay in between. This CDR3 contains 13 residues. The germline V gene encodes CDR1 LNHDA and CDR2 SQIVND (reference sequence). CDR3: CASSMYGDYEQYF. In DNA, the CDR3 is TGTGCCAGTAGTATGTACGGAGACTACGAGCAGTACTTC.

The genes are TRBV6-5 and TRBJ1-1, with D perhaps TRBD1 (5 bases). This CDR3 spans 15 amino acids. Trimming took off 0 bases at V and 5 bases at J, with 13 bases between the two ends. Germline assignment: CDR1 MNHEY and CDR2 SVGAGI. Here the CDR3 reads CASSYSGAGGTEAFF. The CDR3 DNA sequence: TGTGCCAGCAGTTACTCGGGCGCGGGGGGGACTGAAGCTTTCTTT.

The V and J genes are TRBV5-6 and TRBJ2-7; possibly TRBD1 or TRBD2 for D (5 bases each). V lost 1 base and J 0 bases, leaving 11 bases between the germline ends. Per the germline V gene, CDR1 is SGHDT and CDR2 is YYEEEE. The CDR3 consists of 15 residues. CDR3 bases: TGTGCCAGCAGCTTGTGGGTGGGACGCTCCTACGAGCAGTACTTC. Translation gives CASSLWVGRSYEQYF.

The rearrangement links TRBV5-1 to TRBJ1-2; 8 bases are shared with TRBD1. Per germline, CDR1 SGHRS and CDR2 YFSETQ. V lost 1 base, J lost 0 bases, and 2 bases stayed unmatched. This CDR3 has 15 residues. The CDR3 DNA follows: TGCGCCAGCAGCTTGAGGGGACAGGCTAACTATGGCTACACCTTC. Amino acid sequence: CASSLRGQANYGYTF.

This chain connects TRBV27 to TRBJ2-7; D is perhaps TRBD1 (6 bases). The CDR3 totals 12 residues. V was clipped by 10 bases and J by 7 bases, with 17 bases between them. Germline loops: CDR1 MNHEY, CDR2 SMNVEV (reference sequence). The CDR3: CATGQIGREQYF. The CDR3 nucleotides are TGTGCCACCGGACAGATCGGGCGAGAGCAGTACTTC.